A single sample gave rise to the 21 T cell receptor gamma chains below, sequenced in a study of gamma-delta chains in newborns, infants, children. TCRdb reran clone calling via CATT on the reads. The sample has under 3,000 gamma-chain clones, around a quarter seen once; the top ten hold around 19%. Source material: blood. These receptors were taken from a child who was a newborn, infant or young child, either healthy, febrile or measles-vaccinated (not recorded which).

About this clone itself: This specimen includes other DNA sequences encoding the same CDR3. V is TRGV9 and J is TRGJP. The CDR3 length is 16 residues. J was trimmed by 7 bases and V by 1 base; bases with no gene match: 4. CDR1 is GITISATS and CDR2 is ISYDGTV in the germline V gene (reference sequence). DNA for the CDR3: TGTGCCTTGTGGGAGGTCTCGGAGTTGGGCAAAAAAATCAAGGTATTT. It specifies CALWEVSELGKKIKVF.

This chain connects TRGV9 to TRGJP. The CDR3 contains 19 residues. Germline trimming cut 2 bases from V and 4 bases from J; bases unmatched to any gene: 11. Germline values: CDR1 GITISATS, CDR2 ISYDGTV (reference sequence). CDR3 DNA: TGTGCCTTGTGGGAGGCGGGGAGTAAACAAGAGTTGGGCAAAAAAATCAAGGTATTT. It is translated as CALWEAGSKQELGKKIKVF.

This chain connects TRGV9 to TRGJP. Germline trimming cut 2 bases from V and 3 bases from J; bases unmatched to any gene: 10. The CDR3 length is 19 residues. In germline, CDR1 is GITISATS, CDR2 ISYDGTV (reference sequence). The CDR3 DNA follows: TGTGCCTTGTGGGAGGCCGCCATGTCGCAAGAGTTGGGCAAAAAAATCAAGGTATTT. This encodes CALWEAAMSQELGKKIKVF.

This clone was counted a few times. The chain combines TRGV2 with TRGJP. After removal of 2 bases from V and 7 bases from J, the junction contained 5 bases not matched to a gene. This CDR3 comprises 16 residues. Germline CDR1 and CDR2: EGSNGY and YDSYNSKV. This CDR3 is CATWDVFELGKKIKVF. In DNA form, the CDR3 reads TGTGCCACCTGGGACGTGTTCGAGTTGGGCAAAAAAATCAAGGTATTT.

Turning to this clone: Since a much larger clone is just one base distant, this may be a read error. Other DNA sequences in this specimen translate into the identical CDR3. CDR3 nucleotide sequence: TGTGCCTTGTGGGAGCTGGGCAAAAAAATCAAGGTATTT. Translating gives CALWELGKKIKVF. V and J are TRGV9 and TRGJP. V trimming: 3 bases; J trimming: 11 bases; junction bases outside the gene matches: 1. Germline CDR1 is GITISATS and CDR2 is ISYDGTV (reference sequence). This CDR3 is built from 13 residues.

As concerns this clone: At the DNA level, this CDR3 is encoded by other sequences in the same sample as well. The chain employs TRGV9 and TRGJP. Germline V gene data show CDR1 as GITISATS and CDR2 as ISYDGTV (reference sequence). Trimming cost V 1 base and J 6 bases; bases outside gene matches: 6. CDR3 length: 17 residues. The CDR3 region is CALWEVKGELGKKIKVF. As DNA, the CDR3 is TGTGCCTTGTGGGAGGTAAAAGGAGAGTTGGGCAAAAAAATCAAGGTATTT.

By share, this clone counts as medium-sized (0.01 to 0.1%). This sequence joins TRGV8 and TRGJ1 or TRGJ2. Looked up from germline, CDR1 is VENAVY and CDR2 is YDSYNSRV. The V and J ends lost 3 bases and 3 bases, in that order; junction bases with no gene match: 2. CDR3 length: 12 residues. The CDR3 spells CATWDRYYKKLF. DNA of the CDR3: TGTGCCACCTGGGATCGTTATTATAAGAAACTCTTT.

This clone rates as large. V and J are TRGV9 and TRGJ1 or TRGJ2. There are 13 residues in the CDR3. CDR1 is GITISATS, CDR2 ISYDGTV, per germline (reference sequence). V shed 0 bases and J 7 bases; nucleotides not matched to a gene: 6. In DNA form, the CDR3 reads TGTGCCTTGTGGGAGGTGGCGGGCTATAAGAAACTCTTT. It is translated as CALWEVAGYKKLF.

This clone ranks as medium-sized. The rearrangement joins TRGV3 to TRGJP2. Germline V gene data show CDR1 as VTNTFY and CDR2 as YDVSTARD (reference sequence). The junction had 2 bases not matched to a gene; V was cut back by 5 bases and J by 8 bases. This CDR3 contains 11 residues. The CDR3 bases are TGTGCCACCTGGGGAGATTGGATCAAGACGTTT. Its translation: CATWGDWIKTF.

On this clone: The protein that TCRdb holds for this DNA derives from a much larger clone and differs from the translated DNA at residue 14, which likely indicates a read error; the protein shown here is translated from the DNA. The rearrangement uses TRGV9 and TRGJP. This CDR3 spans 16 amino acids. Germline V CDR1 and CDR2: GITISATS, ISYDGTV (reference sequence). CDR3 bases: TGTGCCTTGTGGGAGGTGCGGGAGTTGGGCAAAAAAATCGAGGTATTT. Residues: CALWEVRELGKKIEVF.

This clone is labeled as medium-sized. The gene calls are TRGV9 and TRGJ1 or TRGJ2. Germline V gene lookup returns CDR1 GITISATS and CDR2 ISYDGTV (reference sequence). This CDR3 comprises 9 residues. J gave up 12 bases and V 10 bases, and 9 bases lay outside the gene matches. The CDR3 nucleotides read TGTGCCTTTACGCGGGGGAAACTCTTT. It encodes CAFTRGKLF.

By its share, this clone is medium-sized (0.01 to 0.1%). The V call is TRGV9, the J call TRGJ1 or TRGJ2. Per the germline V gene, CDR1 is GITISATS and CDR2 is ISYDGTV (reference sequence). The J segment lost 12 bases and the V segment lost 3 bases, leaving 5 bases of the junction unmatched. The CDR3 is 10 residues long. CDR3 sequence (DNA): TGTGCCTTGTGGGAGATGAGGAAACTCTTT. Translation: CALWEMRKLF.

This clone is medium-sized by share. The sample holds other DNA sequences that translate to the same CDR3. DNA for the CDR3: TGTGCCTTGTGGGAGGTGCATAGAGAGTTGGGCAAAAAAATCAAGGTATTT. Translation: CALWEVHRELGKKIKVF. The chain joins TRGV9 to TRGJP. The germline gives CDR1 GITISATS, CDR2 ISYDGTV (reference sequence). Trimming cost V 0 bases and J 6 bases; bases outside gene matches: 5. The CDR3 extends over 17 amino acids.

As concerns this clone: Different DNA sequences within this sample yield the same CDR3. The CDR3 DNA reads TGTGCCACCTGGGAATCGGTCTATACCACTGGTTGGTTCAAGATATTT. As protein: CATWESVYTTGWFKIF. The rearrangement uses TRGV4 and TRGJP1. The length of the CDR3 is 16 residues. V lost 4 bases, J lost 0 bases, and 8 bases stayed unmatched. In germline, CDR1 is EGSTGY, CDR2 YDSYTSSV.

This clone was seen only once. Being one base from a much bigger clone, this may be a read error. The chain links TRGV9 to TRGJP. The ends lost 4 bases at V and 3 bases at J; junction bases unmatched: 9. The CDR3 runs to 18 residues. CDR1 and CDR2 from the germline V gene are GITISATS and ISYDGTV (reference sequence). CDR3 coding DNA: TGTGCCTTGTGGGACTCGAGCGCGCAAGAGTTGGGCAAAAAAATCAAGGTATTT. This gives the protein CALWDSSAQELGKKIKVF.

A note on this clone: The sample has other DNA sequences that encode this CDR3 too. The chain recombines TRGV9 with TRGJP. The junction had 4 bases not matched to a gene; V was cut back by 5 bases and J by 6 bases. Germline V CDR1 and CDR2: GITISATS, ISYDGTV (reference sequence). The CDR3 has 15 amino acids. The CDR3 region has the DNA TGTGCCTTGTGGGGGAGAGAGTTGGGCAAAAAAATCAAGGTATTT. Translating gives CALWGRELGKKIKVF.

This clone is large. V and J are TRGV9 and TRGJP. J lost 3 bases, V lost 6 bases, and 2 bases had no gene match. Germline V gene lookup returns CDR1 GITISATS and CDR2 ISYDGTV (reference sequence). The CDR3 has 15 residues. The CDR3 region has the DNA TGTGCCTTGTGGATGCAAGAGTTGGGCAAAAAAATCAAGGTATTT. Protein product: CALWMQELGKKIKVF.

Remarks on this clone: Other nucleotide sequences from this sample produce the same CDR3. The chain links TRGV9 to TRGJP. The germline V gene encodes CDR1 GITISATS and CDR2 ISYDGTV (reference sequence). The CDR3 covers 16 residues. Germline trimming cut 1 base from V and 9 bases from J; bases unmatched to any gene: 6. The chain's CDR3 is CALWEVSGLGKKIKVF. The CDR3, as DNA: TGTGCCTTGTGGGAGGTATCGGGGTTGGGCAAAAAAATCAAGGTATTT.

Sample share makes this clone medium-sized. CDR3 residues: CALWEALIELGKKIKVF. The CDR3 DNA follows: TGTGCCTTGTGGGAGGCCCTTATAGAGTTGGGCAAAAAAATCAAGGTATTT. The V gene is TRGV9, the J gene TRGJP. The V segment lost 2 bases and the J segment 6 bases; nucleotides outside the gene matches: 7. Looked up from germline, CDR1 is GITISATS and CDR2 is ISYDGTV (reference sequence). The CDR3 runs 17 residues.

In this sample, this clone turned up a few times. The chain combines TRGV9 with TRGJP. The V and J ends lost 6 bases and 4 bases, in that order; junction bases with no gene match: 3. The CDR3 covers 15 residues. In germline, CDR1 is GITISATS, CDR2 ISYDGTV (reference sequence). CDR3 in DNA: TGTGCCTTGTGGTTTCAAGAGTTGGGCAAAAAAATCAAGGTATTT. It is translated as CALWFQELGKKIKVF.

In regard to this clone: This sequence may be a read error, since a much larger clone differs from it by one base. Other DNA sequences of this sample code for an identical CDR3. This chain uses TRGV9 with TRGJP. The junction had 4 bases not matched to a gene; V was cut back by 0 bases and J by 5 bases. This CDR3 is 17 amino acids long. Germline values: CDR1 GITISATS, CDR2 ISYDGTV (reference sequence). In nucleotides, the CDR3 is TGTGCCTTGTGGGAGGTGGGTGAAGAGTTGGGCAAAAAAATCAAGGTATTT. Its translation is CALWEVGEELGKKIKVF.